The sequence of this T cell receptor (beta chain) was determined in a study of human T cells and chemical hapten exposure. Study overall: Per-sample TCR yields varied mainly from small pooled library volume differences.

The time point was: pre-sensitization, week 0. Treatment here: therapeutic diphenylcyclopropenone sensitization with weekly scalp DPC. With respect to this clonotype: Its antigen is not identified.

Using its own MiXCR run on the RACE reads, TCRdb lists one record per CDR3 protein. Of about 85,000 distinct CDR3 sequences listed, 8.5% to 9% are singletons. The CDR3 extends over 16 amino acids. Trimming cost V 5 bases and J 2 bases; bases outside gene matches: 9. From germline, CDR1 is MDHEN and CDR2 SYDVKM. Study-wide points: Following DPC sensitization, TCRs present above 1 in 1000 frequency showed no change. Clustering by CDR3 similarity yielded significantly more large clusters from expanded TCRs than controls.

The sequencing used whole blood, collected in connection with sensitization to the hapten diphenylcyclopropenone (DPC). The chain employs TRBV28 and TRBJ2-5, with TRBD1 matching 9 bases. This clonotype was obtained from a man aged 35-49 years with alopecia areata. Some clones in this sample may be carry-over from other donors' samples. This CDR3 reads CASSPRTGEGQETQYF. For the CDR3, the DNA is TGTGCCAGCAGTCCACGGACAGGGGAGGGACAAGAGACCCAGTACTTC.